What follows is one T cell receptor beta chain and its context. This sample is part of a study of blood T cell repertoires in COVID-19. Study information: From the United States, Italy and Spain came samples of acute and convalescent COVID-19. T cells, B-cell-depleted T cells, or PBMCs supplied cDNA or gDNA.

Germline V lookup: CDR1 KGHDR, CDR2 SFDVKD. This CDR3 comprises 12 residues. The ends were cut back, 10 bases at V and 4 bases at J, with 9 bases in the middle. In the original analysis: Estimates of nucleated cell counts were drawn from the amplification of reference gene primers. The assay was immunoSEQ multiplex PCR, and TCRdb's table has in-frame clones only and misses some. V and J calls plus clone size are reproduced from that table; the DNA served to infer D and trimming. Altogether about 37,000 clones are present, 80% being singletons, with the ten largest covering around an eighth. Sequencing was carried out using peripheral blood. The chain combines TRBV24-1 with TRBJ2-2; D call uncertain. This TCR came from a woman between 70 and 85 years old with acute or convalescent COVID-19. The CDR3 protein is CATAPGTGELFF. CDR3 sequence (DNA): TGTGCCACAGCTCCGGGCACCGGGGAGCTGTTTTTT.